A selection of T cell receptor beta chains follows, all from one sample in a study of blood T cell repertoires in COVID-19. Assay: immunoSEQ multiplex PCR; the TCRdb copy retains only in-frame clones and omits some. The profile shows around 72,000 clones, about 91% of them singletons. The sample comprised peripheral blood. All receptors derive from a human donor with active COVID-19. The donor label of this sample is uncertain. Each CDR3 is given with its conserved first and last residue. A D gene is named only where the DNA matches it firmly.

v_gene | d_gene | CDR3aa
TRBV18 | NA | CASSPPARVVYNEQFF
TRBV5-1 | NA | CASSPAEGLNTEAFF
TRBV5-4 | TRBD2 | CASSRSTSGGGTDTQYF
TRBV25-1 | NA | CASSRGSSYNEQFF
TRBV7-2 | TRBD1 | CASSRTGANGYTF
TRBV5-1 | TRBD2 | CASSSGTSGYEQYF
TRBV28 | NA | CASSRREGVNEKLFF
TRBV7-9 | NA | CASSLVSTGELFF
TRBV2 | NA | CASGEEMNTEAFF
TRBV30 | TRBD1 | CAWGGQGRGNEKLFF
TRBV24-1 | TRBD1 | CATRDSSNYGYTF
TRBV11-2 | TRBD1 | CASSYGQGKGSPLHF
TRBV18 | TRBD2 | CASSPGTSGRRSSYEQYF
TRBV29-1 | NA | CSVEDRITGSEKLFF
TRBV4-1 | TRBD2 | CASQRLAGVGYEQYF
TRBV11-3 | TRBD2 | CASSLSGSSYNEQFF
TRBV30 | TRBD1 | CAWSEGARNTIYF
TRBV19 | NA | CASSIPPGGNQPQHF
TRBV6-5 | TRBD1 | CASSYSRQGYSPLHF
TRBV6-2/TRBV6-3 | NA | CASSYIQDHQPQHF
TRBV7-8 | TRBD2 | CASSLALSGRANEQFF
TRBV6-5 | TRBD1 | CASSYGTGVNSPLHF
TRBV28 | TRBD1 | CASSFPQGSNYGYTF
TRBV28 | TRBD2 | CASSLWGGTYEQYF
TRBV18 | NA | CASSPDQGNYGYTF
TRBV18 | TRBD1 | CASSLGTGVTEAFF
TRBV7-2 | NA | CASSLAESAGELFF
TRBV11-1 | TRBD1 | CASSPRTGGNTIYF
TRBV7-9 | NA | CASSPDGSSYEQYF
TRBV5-6 | NA | CASIRRGSINSYNEQFF
TRBV4-2 | TRBD1 | CASSPETGAYEQYF
TRBV6-5 | NA | CASSYSNSGVNEQFF
TRBV9 | TRBD1 | CASSAIPGTGYGYTF
TRBV11-2 | NA | CASSPTAGNTEAFF
TRBV19 | NA | CASSKLSGVSGANVLTF
TRBV4-3 | NA | CASSQDPNSGANVLTF
TRBV7-9 | NA | CASSPQGTLYEQYF
TRBV10-2 | NA | CASSTEYGYTF
TRBV24-1 | NA | CATSDRPLLAGNTIYF
TRBV21-1 | NA | CASSKVGHPKTYEQYF
TRBV5-4 | NA | CASSLAKNTEAFF
TRBV4-3 | NA | CASSQDRGLAPQHF
TRBV5-1 | NA | CASSLAGLTYEQYF
TRBV24-1 | TRBD1 | CATSDSAGGIGEQYF
TRBV5-6 | NA | CASSLGTGLYEQYF
TRBV10-3 | TRBD1 | CAISELGTANTGELFF
TRBV12-3/TRBV12-4 | NA | CASSHSSGNTIYF
TRBV7-9 | NA | CASSLDTGYNEQFF
TRBV10-2 | NA | CASSNQETQYF
TRBV7-8 | NA | CASTPGRGSPNEQFF
TRBV5-1 | TRBD1 | CASSGGRTGNEKLFF
TRBV28 | NA | CASSPDTSGANVLTF